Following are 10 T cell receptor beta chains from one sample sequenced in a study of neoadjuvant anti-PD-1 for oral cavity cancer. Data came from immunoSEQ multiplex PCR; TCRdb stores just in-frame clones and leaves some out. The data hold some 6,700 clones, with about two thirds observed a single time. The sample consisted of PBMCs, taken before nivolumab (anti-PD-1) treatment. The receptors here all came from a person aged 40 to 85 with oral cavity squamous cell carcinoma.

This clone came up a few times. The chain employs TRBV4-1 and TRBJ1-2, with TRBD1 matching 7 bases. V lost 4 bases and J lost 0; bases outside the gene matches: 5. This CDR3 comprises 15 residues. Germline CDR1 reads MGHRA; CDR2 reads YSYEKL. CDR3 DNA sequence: TGCGCCAGCAGCCCAGAAGGGGGCGCTAACTATGGCTACACCTTC. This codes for CASSPEGGANYGYTF.

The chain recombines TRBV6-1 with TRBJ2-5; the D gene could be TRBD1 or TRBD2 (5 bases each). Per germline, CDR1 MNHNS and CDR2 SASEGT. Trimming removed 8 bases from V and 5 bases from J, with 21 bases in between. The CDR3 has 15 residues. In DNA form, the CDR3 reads TGTGCCAGCTCCGACCGAGGGGTGAGAGGGGAGACCCAGTACTTC. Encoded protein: CASSDRGVRGETQYF.

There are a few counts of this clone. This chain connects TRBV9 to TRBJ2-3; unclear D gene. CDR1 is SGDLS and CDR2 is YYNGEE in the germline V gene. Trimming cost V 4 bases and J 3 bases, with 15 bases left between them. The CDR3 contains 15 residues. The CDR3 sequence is CASSSTVSRTDTQYF. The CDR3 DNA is TGTGCCAGCAGCTCGACGGTAAGCCGTACAGATACGCAGTATTTT. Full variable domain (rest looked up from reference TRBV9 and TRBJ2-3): DSGVTQTPKHLITATGQRVTLRCSPRSGDLSVYWYQQSLDQGLQFLIQYYNGEERAKGNILERFSAQQFPDLHSELNLSSLELGDSALYFCASSSTVSRTDTQYFGPGTRLTVL.

CDR3 amino acids: CASSSKVAGLTDTQYF. The CDR3 DNA follows: TGTGCCAGCAGCTCGAAAGTAGCGGGGCTCACAGATACGCAGTATTTT. This chain links TRBV5-4 with TRBJ2-3, with TRBD2 matching over 8 bases. The germline gives CDR1 SGHNT, CDR2 YYREEE (reference sequence). The CDR3 contains 16 residues. Losses at the gene ends were 3 bases for V and 2 bases for J; bases not matched to a gene: 8.

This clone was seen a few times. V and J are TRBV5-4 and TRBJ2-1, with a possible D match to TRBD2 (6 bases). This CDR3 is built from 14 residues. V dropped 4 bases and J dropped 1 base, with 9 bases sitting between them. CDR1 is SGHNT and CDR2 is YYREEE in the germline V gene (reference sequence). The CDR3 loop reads CASSRGTSYNEQFF. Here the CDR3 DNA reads TGTGCCAGCAGCCGCGGGACTTCCTACAATGAGCAGTTCTTC.

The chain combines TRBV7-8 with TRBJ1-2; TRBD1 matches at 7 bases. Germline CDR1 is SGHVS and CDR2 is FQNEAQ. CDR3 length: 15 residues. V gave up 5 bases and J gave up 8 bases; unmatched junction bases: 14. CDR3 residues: CASSPSRQGTRGYTF. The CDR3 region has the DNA TGTGCCAGCAGCCCTTCGCGACAGGGAACGAGAGGCTACACCTTC.

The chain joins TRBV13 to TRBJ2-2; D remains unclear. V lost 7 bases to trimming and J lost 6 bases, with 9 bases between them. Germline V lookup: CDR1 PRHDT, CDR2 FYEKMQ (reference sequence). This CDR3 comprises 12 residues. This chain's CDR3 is CASKSFPGELFF. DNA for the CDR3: TGTGCCAGCAAAAGCTTCCCCGGGGAGCTGTTTTTT.

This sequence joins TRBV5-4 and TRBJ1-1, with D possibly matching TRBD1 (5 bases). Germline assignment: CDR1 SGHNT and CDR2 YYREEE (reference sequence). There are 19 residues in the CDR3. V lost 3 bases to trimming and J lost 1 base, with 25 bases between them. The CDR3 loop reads CASSSDGADGGSPNTEAFF. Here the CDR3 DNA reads TGTGCCAGCAGCTCAGACGGGGCGGACGGAGGAAGCCCGAACACTGAAGCTTTCTTT.

CDR3 nucleotides: TGCGCCAGCAGCCAAGGGAGAAATCAGCCCCAGCATTTT. Translating it yields CASSQGRNQPQHF. The chain combines TRBV4-3 with TRBJ1-5; D remains unclear. The CDR3 sequence is 13 residues long. Trimming removed 1 base from V and 4 bases from J, with 5 bases in between. CDR1 and CDR2 (germline): LGHNA, YSLEER.

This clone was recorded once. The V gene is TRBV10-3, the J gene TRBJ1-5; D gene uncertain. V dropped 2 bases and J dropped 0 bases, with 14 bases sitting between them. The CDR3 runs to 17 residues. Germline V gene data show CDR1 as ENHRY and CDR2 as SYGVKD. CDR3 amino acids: CAISETIGSDSNQPQHF. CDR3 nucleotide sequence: TGTGCCATCAGTGAGACAATTGGATCCGATAGCAATCAGCCCCAGCATTTT.